These 20 T cell receptor beta chains originate from one sample sequenced in a study of tissue T cells after allogeneic stem cell transplantation. Profiling relied on immunoSEQ multiplex PCR, and the TCRdb table lists in-frame clones only, not all of them. The table includes about 7,800 clones, around half detected once. The time point denotes: mouse harvest day 7 after allogeneic transplant. Mouse grafts combined 10^7 T-cell-depleted bone marrow cells with 10^6 splenic CD5+ T cells. Sequenced sample: gut tissue. All receptors come from a female BALB/c mouse given C57BL/6 T cells with graft-versus-host disease after an allogeneic hematopoietic cell transplant.

Turning to this clone: Gene names denote mouse genes. The read ends 1 residue early relative to the CDR3; the germline J gene fills the gap. This chain connects TRBV19 to TRBJ1-6; 9 bases match TRBD1. TRBJ1-6 is identified as an open reading frame with a role that is uncertain. The V gene's germline CDR1 is FNHDT and CDR2 SITEND (reference sequence). V was pared by 6 bases and J by 7 bases, with 5 bases of the junction left unmatched. This CDR3 has 14 residues. The sequenced part of the CDR3 DNA is TGTGCCAGCACCCGGGACAGGGTGAATTCGCCCCTCTAC. It translates to CASTRDRVNSPLY. Given in full, the CDR3 is CASTRDRVNSPLYF.

This clone was picked up one time. Germline and genes: mouse. The read comes to an end 1 residue before the CDR3 does, leaving the germline J gene to fill in the end. This chain links TRBV20 with TRBJ2-5; TRBD2 agrees at 11 bases. Germline-derived CDR1 and CDR2 are GFQATS and STVNSAI. The CDR3 loop spans 15 amino acids. J gave up 8 bases and V 2 bases, and 9 bases lay outside the gene matches. CDR3 DNA, as far as it was read: TGTGGTGCTAGGTCCACTGGGGGGGCGCAGGGCACCCAGTAC. Its protein is CGARSTGGAQGTQY. The whole CDR3 protein reads CGARSTGGAQGTQYF.

As concerns this clone: Genes and germline come from the mouse. The read is 1 residue too short to cover the CDR3 end, so that end is filled in from the germline J gene. The chain is built from TRBV12-1 and TRBJ2-5; 10 nucleotides agree with TRBD2. Trimming removed 0 bases from V and 2 bases from J; junction bases left unmatched: 4. Germline CDR1 reads SGHSN; CDR2 reads HYEKVE. The CDR3 totals 16 residues. The sequenced CDR3 bases are TGTGCCAGCTCTCTCGCTGGGGGGGCGCTCCAAGACACCCAGTAC. Amino acids: CASSLAGGALQDTQY. The full CDR3 sequence reads CASSLAGGALQDTQYF.

This clone appeared a few times. Gene names and germline match the mouse. The CDR3 end lies 1 residue beyond the end of the read and is filled in from the germline J gene. This sequence joins TRBV12-2 and TRBJ2-3, with 10 bases that match TRBD2. The germline CDR1 and CDR2 sequences are SGHLS and HYDKME. The ends lost 1 base at V and 4 bases at J; junction bases unmatched: 7. CDR3 length: 16 residues. CDR3 DNA (partial): TGTGCCAGCTCTCTACCCTGGGGGGGCGCAACAGAAACGCTGTAT. Its protein is CASSLPWGGATETLY. The whole CDR3 region reads CASSLPWGGATETLYF.

This clone came up a few times. Germline and genes here are mouse. The observed sequence ends 1 residue before the CDR3 terminus, with the missing tail filled in from the germline J gene. The rearrangement uses TRBV26 and TRBJ1-6; a weak D match, TRBD1 (6 bases). TRBJ1-6 is given ORF status, its function remaining uncertain. Germline loops: CDR1 KGHPV, CDR2 FQNQEV (reference sequence). The CDR3 length is 14 residues. V was trimmed by 5 bases and J by 5 bases, leaving 10 bases between them. The covered CDR3 bases are TGTGCCAGCAGTGCCGGGACAAATAATTCGCCCCTCTAC. Its translation is CASSAGTNNSPLY. The entire CDR3 is CASSAGTNNSPLYF.

Concerning this clone itself: Gene names and germline refer to mouse. The read ends 1 residue shy of where the CDR3 ends; the end is completed using the germline J gene. The chain carries TRBV3 and TRBJ2-5; 10 bases match TRBD2. Losses at the gene ends were 3 bases for V and 6 bases for J; bases not matched to a gene: 3. The CDR3 has 14 amino acids. Germline lookup yields CDR1 SNHLY and CDR2 FYNGKV (reference sequence). CDR3 bases read: TGTGCCAGCAGCTTCTGGGGGGGCGCGGACACCCAGTAC. Its protein is CASSFWGGADTQY. The full-length CDR3 reads as CASSFWGGADTQYF.

In regard to this clone: Gene names are mouse gene names. Coverage ceases 1 residue before the CDR3 finishes, and the germline J gene fills in the end. The genes are TRBV26 and TRBJ2-7; 12 bases align to TRBD2. The length of the CDR3 is 14 residues. CDR1 is KGHPV and CDR2 is FQNQEV in the germline V gene (reference sequence). With 4 bases clipped from V and 5 bases from J, the junction kept 3 bases outside the gene matches. CDR3 residues: CASSPDWGGNEQYF. The sequenced CDR3 bases are TGTGCCAGCAGTCCGGACTGGGGGGGAAATGAACAGTAC.

About this clone itself: Gene and germline names: mouse. The CDR3 end lies 1 residue beyond the end of the read and is filled in from the germline J gene. The V gene is TRBV20, the J gene TRBJ2-5, with D uncertain. CDR3 length: 9 amino acids. The germline gives CDR1 GFQATS, CDR2 STVNSAI. Trimming stripped 5 bases from V and 8 bases from J, with 5 bases between. The sequenced CDR3 bases are TGTGGTGCTGCCCCCACCCAGTAC. Translation gives CGAAPTQY. The CDR3 reads in full as CGAAPTQYF.

As to this clone: Mouse gene names and germline throughout. Coverage ceases 1 residue before the CDR3 finishes, and the germline J gene fills in the end. The V call is TRBV3, the J call TRBJ1-1; 10 nucleotides align to TRBD1. V lost 10 bases and J lost 4; bases outside the gene matches: 6. CDR1 and CDR2 (germline): SNHLY, FYNGKV (reference sequence). The CDR3 extends over 13 amino acids. The DNA read from the CDR3 is TGTGCCATACGACAGGGGGCGGGCACAGAAGTCTTC. Translated: CAIRQGAGTEVF. The whole CDR3 sequence reads CAIRQGAGTEVFF.

By proportion, this clone is medium-sized. These gene names are mouse names. Coverage ceases 1 residue before the CDR3 finishes, and the germline J gene fills in the end. The J gene is TRBJ2-7, the V gene TRBV16, with D perhaps matching TRBD2 (7 bases). Germline V gives CDR1 SGHSA, CDR2 FRNQAP. The CDR3 runs 14 residues. V gave up 2 bases and J gave up 4 bases, with 12 bases separating them. The CDR3 sequence: CASSLYGGQYEQYF. The DNA read from the CDR3 is TGTGCAAGCAGCTTATATGGGGGGCAGTATGAACAGTAC.

Worth noting for this clone: The genes are named according to mouse. The read ends 1 residue early relative to the CDR3; the germline J gene fills the gap. The chain combines TRBV16 with TRBJ2-7, with 12 bases matching TRBD2. V trimming: 5 bases; J trimming: 3 bases; junction bases outside the gene matches: 5. Germline values: CDR1 SGHSA, CDR2 FRNQAP. This CDR3 comprises 15 residues. The part of the CDR3 DNA that was read is TGTGCAAGCAGCGCTCCGGGACTGGGGGGCTATGAACAGTAC. Translating gives CASSAPGLGGYEQY. The entire CDR3 is CASSAPGLGGYEQYF.

This clone turned up a few times. Mouse germline and gene names are used. The CDR3 end lies 1 residue beyond the end of the read and is filled in from the germline J gene. The chain is built from TRBV29 and TRBJ1-2, with D perhaps matching TRBD1 (5 bases). The CDR3 has 13 amino acids. Trimming took off 5 bases at V and 2 bases at J, with 9 bases between the two ends. Germline V gives CDR1 MSHET, CDR2 SYDVDS. Incomplete CDR3 DNA: TGTGCTAGCAGTACTCAGGGTAACTCCGACTACACC. Translated, it gives CASSTQGNSDYT. The whole CDR3 protein reads CASSTQGNSDYTF.

Comments on this clone: Gene names and germline refer to mouse. The sequence runs out 1 residue before the end of the CDR3; the remainder is reconstructed from the germline J gene. The chain combines TRBV5 with TRBJ2-3, with 8 bases aligning to TRBD1. J was trimmed by 6 bases and V by 4 bases; bases with no gene match: 6. The CDR3 is 14 residues long. From germline, CDR1 is LGHNA and CDR2 YNLKQL (reference sequence). The CDR3: CASSPPGQEETLYF. The sequenced CDR3 bases are TGTGCCAGCAGCCCGCCGGGACAGGAGGAAACGCTGTAT.

This clone is medium-sized (0.01 to 0.1%) in the sample. Genes and germline are mouse. The covered CDR3 bases are TGTGCCAGCAGTCTGGCATCAAACTATGCTGAGCAGTTC. This translates into CASSLASNYAEQF. Given in full, the CDR3 is CASSLASNYAEQFF. The chain carries TRBV26 and TRBJ2-1; D uncertain. The DNA ends 1 residue before the CDR3 does, and the rest of the CDR3 is filled in from the germline J gene. The germline V gene encodes CDR1 KGHPV and CDR2 FQNQEV (reference sequence). With 2 bases removed from V and 1 base from J, the gap between germline ends came to 6 bases. The CDR3 extends over 14 amino acids.

Concerning this clone itself: Genes and germline come from the mouse. The observed sequence ends 1 residue before the CDR3 terminus, with the missing tail filled in from the germline J gene. J is TRBJ1-2 and V is TRBV23. The CDR3 consists of 15 residues. Germline V gives CDR1 KGHTA, CDR2 FQNQQP. CDR3 DNA (partial): TGCTCCAGCAGTCAATCGGGGGGGAGAAACTCCGACTACACC. It translates to CSSSQSGGRNSDYT. The whole CDR3 sequence is CSSSQSGGRNSDYTF.

This clone was observed a few times. Gene names are the mouse ones. The DNA ends 1 residue before the CDR3 does, and the rest of the CDR3 is filled in from the germline J gene. This chain uses TRBV13-2 with TRBJ2-2; TRBD2 matches 7 bases. The germline V gene has CDR1 NNHNN and CDR2 SYGAGS (reference sequence). The CDR3 extends over 14 amino acids. V shed 0 bases, J shed 5 bases, and the junction held 1 base outside the gene matches. The DNA read from the CDR3 is TGTGCCAGCGGTGATGCCTGGGGGACCGGGCAGCTCTAC. This translates into CASGDAWGTGQLY. The CDR3, in full, reads CASGDAWGTGQLYF.

A note on this clone: Mouse names are used for the genes. The read ends 1 residue shy of where the CDR3 ends; the end is completed using the germline J gene. J is TRBJ2-3 and V is TRBV12-2, with TRBD1 matching 12 bases. Germline V gene data show CDR1 as SGHLS and CDR2 as HYDKME. The V gene end was trimmed by 1 base and the J gene end by 3 bases; junction bases not matched to a gene: 1. The CDR3 covers 15 residues. The CDR3 bases that were read are TGTGCCAGCTCTCTGGGACAGGGGGCGGCAGAAACGCTGTAT. Translation gives CASSLGQGAAETLY. The whole CDR3 region reads CASSLGQGAAETLYF.

Worth noting for this clone: Germline and genes: mouse. The read comes to an end 1 residue before the CDR3 does, leaving the germline J gene to fill in the end. This chain joins TRBV1 and TRBJ1-2; 10 nucleotides match TRBD1. The CDR3 has 15 amino acids. V was clipped by 3 bases and J by 4 bases; unmatched bases: 5. Germline V gives CDR1 NSQYPW, CDR2 LRSPGD (reference sequence). This CDR3 reads CTCSARDRGGSDYTF. CDR3 bases read: TGCACCTGCAGTGCCCGGGACAGGGGTGGCTCCGACTACACC.

Remarks on this clone: Gene names follow the mouse nomenclature. The read terminates 1 residue before the CDR3 end, so the remaining end is supplied by the germline J gene. The rearrangement uses TRBV31 and TRBJ1-6; 8 bases are a match to TRBD1. TRBJ1-6 is an ORF; its function is uncertain. V lost 1 base and J lost 7; bases outside the gene matches: 3. Germline CDR1 and CDR2: GKSSPN and SITVG. The CDR3 length is 14 residues. The sequenced CDR3 bases are TGTGCCTGGAGTCCAGGGGGCGAGAATTCGCCCCTCTAC. Protein product: CAWSPGGENSPLY. The whole CDR3 is CAWSPGGENSPLYF.

Details on this clone: At one boundary the junction diverges from the germline segment, which might be a read error. These gene names are mouse names. The CDR3 goes on 1 residue after the read ends, and that part is filled in from the germline J gene. The genes are TRBV26 and TRBJ1-3, with no clear D. The CDR3 loop spans 13 amino acids. The germline gives CDR1 KGHPV, CDR2 FQNQEV (reference sequence). CDR3 amino acids: CSSSLPSGNTLYF. The sequenced part of the CDR3 DNA is TGCTCCAGCAGTCTACCTTCTGGAAATACGCTCTAT.